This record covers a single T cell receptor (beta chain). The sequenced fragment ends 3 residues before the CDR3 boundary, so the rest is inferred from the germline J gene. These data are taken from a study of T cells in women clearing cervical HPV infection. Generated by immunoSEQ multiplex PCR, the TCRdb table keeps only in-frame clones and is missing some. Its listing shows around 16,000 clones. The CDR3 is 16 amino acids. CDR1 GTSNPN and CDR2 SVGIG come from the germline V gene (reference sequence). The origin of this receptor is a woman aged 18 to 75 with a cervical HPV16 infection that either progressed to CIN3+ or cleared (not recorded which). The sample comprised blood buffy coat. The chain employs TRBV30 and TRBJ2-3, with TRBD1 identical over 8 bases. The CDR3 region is CAWSGGTGYSNQPQYF. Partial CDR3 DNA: TGTGCCTGGAGCGGCGGGACAGGTTATAGCAATCAGCCG.